This T cell receptor (beta chain) came from a study of blood T cells in healthy people across ages. Study findings and constraints: Age showed a roughly linear inverse relationship with TCR beta diversity per million T cells.

The CDR3 loop spans 13 amino acids. Trimming stripped 7 bases from V and 2 bases from J, with 14 bases between. CDR1 and CDR2 (germline): SQVTM, ANQGSEA. Next came a second PCR, run for roughly 6 to 11 cycles, which used a sample-barcoded 5' primer along with a J-beta primer mix. Using its own MiXCR run on the 5' RACE reads, TCRdb lists one record per CDR3 protein. The data hold approximately 800,000 distinct CDR3 sequences, with 20% to 25% observed a single time. This clonotype was recorded a few times. Its target is unknown. These data were also filed under a second study, of T cells of mothers and their children.

V and J are TRBV29-1 and TRBJ1-1, with D possibly matching TRBD1 (6 bases). The TCR sequence derives from a boy under 18 in good health. The sequenced material came from blood. Written as DNA, the CDR3 is TGCAGCGGCTCCGGGACATACAACACTGAAGCTTTCTTT. Its protein product is CSGSGTYNTEAFF.